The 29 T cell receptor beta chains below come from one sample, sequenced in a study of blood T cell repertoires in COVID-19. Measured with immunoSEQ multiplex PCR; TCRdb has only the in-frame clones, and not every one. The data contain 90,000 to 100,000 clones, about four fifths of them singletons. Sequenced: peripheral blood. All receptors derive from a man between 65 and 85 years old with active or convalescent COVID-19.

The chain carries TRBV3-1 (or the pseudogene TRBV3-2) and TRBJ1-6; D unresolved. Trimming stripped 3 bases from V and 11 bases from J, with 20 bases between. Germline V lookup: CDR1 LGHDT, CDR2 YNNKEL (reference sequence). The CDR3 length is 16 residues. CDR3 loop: CASSHAREPGDPPLHF. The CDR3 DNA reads TGTGCCAGCAGCCACGCCCGGGAGCCTGGCGATCCACCCCTCCACTTT.

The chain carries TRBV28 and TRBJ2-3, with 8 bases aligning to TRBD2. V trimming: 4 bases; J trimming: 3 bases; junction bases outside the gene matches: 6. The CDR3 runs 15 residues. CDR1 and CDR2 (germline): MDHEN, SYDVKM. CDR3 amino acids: CASSSPGLGTDTQYF. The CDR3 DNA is TGTGCCAGCAGTTCACCGGGACTAGGGACAGATACGCAGTATTTT.

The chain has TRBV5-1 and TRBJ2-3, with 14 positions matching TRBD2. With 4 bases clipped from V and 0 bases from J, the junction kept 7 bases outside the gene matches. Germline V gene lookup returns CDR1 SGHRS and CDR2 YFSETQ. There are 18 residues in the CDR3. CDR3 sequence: CASSILGTSGGSTDTQYF. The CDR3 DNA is TGCGCCAGCAGCATACTTGGGACTAGCGGGGGAAGCACAGATACGCAGTATTTT.

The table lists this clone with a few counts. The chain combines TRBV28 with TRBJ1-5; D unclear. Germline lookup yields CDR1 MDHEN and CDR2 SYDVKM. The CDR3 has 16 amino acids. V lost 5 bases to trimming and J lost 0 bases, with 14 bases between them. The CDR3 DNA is TGTGCCAGCAGTCCGGCCGCGGCCAATAGCAATCAGCCCCAGCATTTT. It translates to CASSPAAANSNQPQHF.

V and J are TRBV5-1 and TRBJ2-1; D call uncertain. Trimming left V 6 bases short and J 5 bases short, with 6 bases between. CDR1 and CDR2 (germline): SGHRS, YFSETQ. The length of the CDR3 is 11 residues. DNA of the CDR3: TGCGCCAGCACATTAGACAATGAGCAGTTCTTC. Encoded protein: CASTLDNEQFF.

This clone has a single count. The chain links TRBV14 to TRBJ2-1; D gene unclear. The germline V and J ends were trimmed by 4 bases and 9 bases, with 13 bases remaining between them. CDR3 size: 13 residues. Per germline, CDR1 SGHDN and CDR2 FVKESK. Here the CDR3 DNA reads TGTGCCAGCAGCCCCCGGATCTCGGGTGAGCAGTTCTTC. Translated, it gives CASSPRISGEQFF. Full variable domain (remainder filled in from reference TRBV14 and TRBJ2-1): EAGVTQFPSHSVIEKGQTVTLRCDPISGHDNLYWYRRVMGKEIKFLLHFVKESKQDESGMPNNRFLAERTGGTYSTLKVQPAELEDSGVYFCASSPRISGEQFFGPGTRLTVL.

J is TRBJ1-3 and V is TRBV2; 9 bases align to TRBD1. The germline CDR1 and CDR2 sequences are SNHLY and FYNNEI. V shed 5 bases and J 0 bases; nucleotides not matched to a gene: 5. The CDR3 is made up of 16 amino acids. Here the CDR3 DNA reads TGTGCCAGCAGTCGGGGACAGGGTTACTCTGGAAACACCATATATTTT. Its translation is CASSRGQGYSGNTIYF.

The CDR3 loop is CASSYTTGESNSPLHF. Here the CDR3 DNA reads TGTGCCAGCAGTTATACAACAGGGGAGTCGAATTCACCCCTCCACTTT. V is TRBV6-2 or TRBV6-3 and J is TRBJ1-6; 7 bases align to TRBD1. V was clipped by 3 bases and J by 7 bases; unmatched bases: 9. The CDR3 runs 16 residues. Looked up from germline, CDR1 is MNHEY and CDR2 is SVGEGT.

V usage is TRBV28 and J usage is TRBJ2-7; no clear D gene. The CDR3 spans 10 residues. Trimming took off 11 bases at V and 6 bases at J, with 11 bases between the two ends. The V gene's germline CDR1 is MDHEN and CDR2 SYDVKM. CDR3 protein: CAAGGFEQYF. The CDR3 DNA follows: TGTGCCGCAGGTGGGTTCGAGCAGTACTTC.

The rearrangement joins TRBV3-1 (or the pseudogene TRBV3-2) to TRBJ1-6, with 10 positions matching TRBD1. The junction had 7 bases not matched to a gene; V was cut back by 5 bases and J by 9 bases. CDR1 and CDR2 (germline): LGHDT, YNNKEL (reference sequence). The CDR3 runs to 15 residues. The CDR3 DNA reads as TGTGCCAGCAGCAGGACAGGGGGTACTCGTTCACCCCTCCACTTT. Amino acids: CASSRTGGTRSPLHF.

The CDR3 DNA reads TGTGCCAGCAGCTCCCTAGCGGGGGTGAAGCAGTATTTT. This codes for CASSSLAGVKQYF. This chain uses TRBV11-2 with TRBJ2-3; 10 nucleotides agree with TRBD2. The CDR3 loop spans 13 amino acids. V gave up 4 bases and J gave up 11 bases; unmatched junction bases: 6. The germline CDR1 and CDR2 sequences are SGHAT and FQNNGV.

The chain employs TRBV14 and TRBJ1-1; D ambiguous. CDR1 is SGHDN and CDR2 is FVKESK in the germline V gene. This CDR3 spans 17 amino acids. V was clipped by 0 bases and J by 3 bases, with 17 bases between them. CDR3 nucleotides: TGTGCCAGCAGCCAAGAAGAGTTTTGGAATGAGGACACTGAAGCTTTCTTT. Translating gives CASSQEEFWNEDTEAFF.

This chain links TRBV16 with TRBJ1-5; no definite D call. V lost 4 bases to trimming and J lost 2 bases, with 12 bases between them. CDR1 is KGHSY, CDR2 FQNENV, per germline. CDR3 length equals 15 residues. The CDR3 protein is CASSLDLAGNQPQHF. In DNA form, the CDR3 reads TGTGCCAGCAGCCTAGACCTAGCTGGCAATCAGCCCCAGCATTTT.

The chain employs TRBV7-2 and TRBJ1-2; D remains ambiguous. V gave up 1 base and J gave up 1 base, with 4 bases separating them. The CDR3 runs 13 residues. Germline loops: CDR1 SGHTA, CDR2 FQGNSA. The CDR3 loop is CASSLDSNYGYTF. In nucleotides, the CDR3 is TGTGCCAGCAGCTTAGACAGTAACTATGGCTACACCTTC.

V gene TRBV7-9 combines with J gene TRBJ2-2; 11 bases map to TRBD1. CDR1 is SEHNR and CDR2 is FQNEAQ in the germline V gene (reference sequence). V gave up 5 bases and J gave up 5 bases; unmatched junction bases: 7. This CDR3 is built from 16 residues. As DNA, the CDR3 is TGTGCCAGCAGCGTCGGACAGGGGGCGTGGACCGGGGAGCTGTTTTTT. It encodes CASSVGQGAWTGELFF.

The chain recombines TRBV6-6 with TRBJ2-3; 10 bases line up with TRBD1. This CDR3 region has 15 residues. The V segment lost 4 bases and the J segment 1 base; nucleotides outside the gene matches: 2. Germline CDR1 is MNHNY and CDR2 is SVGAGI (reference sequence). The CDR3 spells CASSLGQGGTDTQYF. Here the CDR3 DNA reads TGTGCCAGCAGTTTAGGACAGGGGGGCACAGATACGCAGTATTTT.

CDR3 bases: TGTGCCAGTAGGAGACAGGGGATGAACACTGAAGCTTTCTTT. This codes for CASRRQGMNTEAFF. The V gene is TRBV19, the J gene TRBJ1-1, with 8 bases aligning to TRBD1. Germline lookup yields CDR1 LNHDA and CDR2 SQIVND (reference sequence). CDR3 length: 14 residues. J gave up 0 bases and V 6 bases, and 3 bases lay outside the gene matches.

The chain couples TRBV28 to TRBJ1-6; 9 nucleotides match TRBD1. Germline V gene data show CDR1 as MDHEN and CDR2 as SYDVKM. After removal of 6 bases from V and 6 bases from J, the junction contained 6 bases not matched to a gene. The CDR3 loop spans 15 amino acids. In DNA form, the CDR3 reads TGTGCCAGCAGCCCAGGGGACAGGGTTAATTCACCCCTCCACTTT. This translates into CASSPGDRVNSPLHF.

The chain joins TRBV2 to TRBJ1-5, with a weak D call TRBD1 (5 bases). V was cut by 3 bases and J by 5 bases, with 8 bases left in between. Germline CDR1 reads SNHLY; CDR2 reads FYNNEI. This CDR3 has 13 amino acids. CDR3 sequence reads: CASSDQGYQPQHF. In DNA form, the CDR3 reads TGTGCCAGCAGTGATCAGGGTTATCAGCCCCAGCATTTT.

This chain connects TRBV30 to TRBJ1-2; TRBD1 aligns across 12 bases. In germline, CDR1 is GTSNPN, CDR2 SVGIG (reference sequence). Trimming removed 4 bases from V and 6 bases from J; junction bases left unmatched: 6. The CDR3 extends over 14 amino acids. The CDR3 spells CAWTGTGGGDGYTF. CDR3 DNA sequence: TGTGCCTGGACCGGGACAGGGGGCGGGGATGGCTACACCTTC.

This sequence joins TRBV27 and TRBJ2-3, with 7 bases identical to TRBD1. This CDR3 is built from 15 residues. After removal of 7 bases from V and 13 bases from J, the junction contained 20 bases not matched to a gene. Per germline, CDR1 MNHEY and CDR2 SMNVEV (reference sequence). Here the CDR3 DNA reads TGTGCCAGCAAGAAAGGACAGGTTCAAACCTCTGAAGAGTATTTT. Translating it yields CASKKGQVQTSEEYF.

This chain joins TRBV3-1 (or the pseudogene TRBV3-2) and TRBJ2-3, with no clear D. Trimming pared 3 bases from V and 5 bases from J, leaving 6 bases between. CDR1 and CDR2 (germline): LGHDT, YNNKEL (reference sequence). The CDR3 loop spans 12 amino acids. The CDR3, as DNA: TGTGCCAGCAGCCATACCGGAGATACGCAGTATTTT. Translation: CASSHTGDTQYF.

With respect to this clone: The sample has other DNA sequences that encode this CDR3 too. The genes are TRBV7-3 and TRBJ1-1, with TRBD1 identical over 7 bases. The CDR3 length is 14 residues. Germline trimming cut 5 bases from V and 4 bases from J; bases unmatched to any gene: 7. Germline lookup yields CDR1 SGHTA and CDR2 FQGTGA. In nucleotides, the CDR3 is TGTGCCAGCAGCCAGGGACAGTCGAGCACTGAAGCTTTCTTT. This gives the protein CASSQGQSSTEAFF.

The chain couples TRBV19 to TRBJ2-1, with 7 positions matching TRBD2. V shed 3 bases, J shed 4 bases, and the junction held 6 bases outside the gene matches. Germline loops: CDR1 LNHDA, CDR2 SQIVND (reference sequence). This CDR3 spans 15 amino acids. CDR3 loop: CASSMGVGGYNEQFF. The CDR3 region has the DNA TGTGCCAGTAGTATGGGTGTCGGGGGGTACAATGAGCAGTTCTTC.

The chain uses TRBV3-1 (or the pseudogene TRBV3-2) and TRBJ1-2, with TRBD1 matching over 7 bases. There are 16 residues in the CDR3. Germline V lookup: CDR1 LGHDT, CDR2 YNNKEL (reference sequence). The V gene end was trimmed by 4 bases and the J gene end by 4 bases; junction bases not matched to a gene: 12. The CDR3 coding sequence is TGTGCCAGCAGCCGGATGAAGACAGGGATGGGCTATGGCTACACCTTC. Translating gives CASSRMKTGMGYGYTF.

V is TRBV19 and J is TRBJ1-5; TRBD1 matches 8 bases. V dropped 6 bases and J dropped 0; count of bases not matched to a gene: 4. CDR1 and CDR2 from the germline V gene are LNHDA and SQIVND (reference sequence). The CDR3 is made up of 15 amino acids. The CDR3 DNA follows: TGTGCCAGTAGCAGGGGGCAGAATAGCAATCAGCCCCAGCATTTT. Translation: CASSRGQNSNQPQHF.

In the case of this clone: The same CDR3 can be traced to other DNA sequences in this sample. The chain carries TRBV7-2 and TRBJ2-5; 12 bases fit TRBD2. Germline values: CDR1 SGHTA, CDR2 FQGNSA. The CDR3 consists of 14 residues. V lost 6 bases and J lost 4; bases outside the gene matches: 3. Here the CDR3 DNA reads TGTGCCAGCAGTCTAGCGGGGGGGAGAGAGACCCAGTACTTC. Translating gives CASSLAGGRETQYF.

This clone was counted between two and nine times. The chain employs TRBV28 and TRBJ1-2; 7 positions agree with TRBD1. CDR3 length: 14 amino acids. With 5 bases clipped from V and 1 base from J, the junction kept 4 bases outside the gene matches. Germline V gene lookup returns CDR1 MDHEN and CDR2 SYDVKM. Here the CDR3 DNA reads TGTGCCAGCAGTCGAACAGGGGTTAACTATGGCTACACCTTC. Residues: CASSRTGVNYGYTF.

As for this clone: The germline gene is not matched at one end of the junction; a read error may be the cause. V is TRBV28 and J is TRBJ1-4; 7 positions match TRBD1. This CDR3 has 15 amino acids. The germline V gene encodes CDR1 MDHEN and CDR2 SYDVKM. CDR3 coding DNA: TGCGGAACCAGAGCAACAGGGGCAACTAATGAAAAACTGTTTTTT. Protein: CGTRATGATNEKLFF.